The following is a TCR beta chain sequence with its context. These data originate in a study of blood T cell repertoires in COVID-19. At the level of the study: Nucleic acid was either cDNA or gDNA, and it came from T cells, B-cell-depleted T cells, or PBMCs.

Sequencing was performed with immunoSEQ multiplex PCR; in TCRdb, only in-frame clones are kept and a portion is missing. This table has 150,000 to 200,000 clones, around three quarters appearing once. This clonotype was obtained from a man in his sixties with active or convalescent COVID-19. Sequenced: peripheral blood.

The CDR3 spells CASSGELSGTSYNEQFF. The CDR3 nucleotides are TGTGCCAGCAGCGGAGAACTTAGCGGGACGTCCTACAATGAGCAGTTCTTC. This chain joins TRBV9 and TRBJ2-1; 8 bases align to TRBD2. CDR3 length: 17 residues. Germline V CDR1 and CDR2: SGDLS, YYNGEE. V shed 3 bases and J 1 base; nucleotides not matched to a gene: 9.